Listed here are 10 T cell receptor beta chains from one sample, sequenced in a study of blood T cell repertoires in COVID-19. The repertoire was sequenced with immunoSEQ multiplex PCR; TCRdb's copy has only in-frame clones and lacks some. Of approximately 65,000 clones in the sample, 90% to 95% were seen once. Sequenced input: peripheral blood. These receptor sequences come from a man in his 70s with active COVID-19.

V usage is TRBV7-2 and J usage is TRBJ1-6; possible D gene TRBD1, 6 bases. Germline values: CDR1 SGHTA, CDR2 FQGNSA. With 3 bases removed from V and 2 bases from J, the gap between germline ends came to 14 bases. The CDR3 covers 17 residues. The CDR3 here is CASSLPPGAAYNSPLHF. The CDR3 DNA follows: TGTGCCAGCAGCTTGCCCCCAGGGGCGGCCTATAATTCACCCCTCCACTTT.

V gene TRBV7-8 combines with J gene TRBJ1-4, with no clear D. Trimming pared 1 base from V and 4 bases from J, leaving 13 bases between. The CDR3 sequence is 16 residues long. CDR1 SGHVS and CDR2 FQNEAQ come from the germline V gene. CDR3 protein: CASSLGRRLNNEKLFF. For the CDR3, the DNA is TGTGCCAGCAGCTTAGGGCGGAGACTGAATAATGAAAAACTGTTTTTT.

This CDR3 reads CASSPSPGVYEQYF. The CDR3 DNA reads TGTGCCAGCAGCCCATCCCCGGGGGTATACGAGCAGTACTTC. The chain is built from TRBV7-3 and TRBJ2-7, with D perhaps TRBD2 (6 bases). CDR3 size: 14 residues. Trimming removed 5 bases from V and 4 bases from J, with 15 bases in between. Germline V gives CDR1 SGHTA, CDR2 FQGTGA.

The chain is built from TRBV28 and TRBJ2-1, with 12 bases fitting TRBD2. The CDR3 runs to 15 residues. Trimming took 5 bases from V and 5 from J; bases not matched to a gene: 4. Germline V gene data show CDR1 as MDHEN and CDR2 as SYDVKM. The CDR3 coding sequence is TGTGCCAGCAGTCATCGGACTAGCGGGGACAATGAGCAGTTCTTC. Translating it yields CASSHRTSGDNEQFF.

Here the CDR3 DNA reads TGCAGCGTTGAACTCAAAAACATTCAGTACTTC. As protein: CSVELKNIQYF. This chain joins TRBV29-1 and TRBJ2-4, with D unresolved. Per the germline V gene, CDR1 is SQVTM and CDR2 is ANQGSEA. Trimming left V 2 bases short and J 3 bases short, with 2 bases between. The CDR3 consists of 11 residues.

The chain combines TRBV5-4 with TRBJ2-5, with D maybe TRBD1 (6 bases). Germline CDR1 reads SGHNT; CDR2 reads YYREEE (reference sequence). V lost 1 base and J lost 5, with 15 bases in between. This CDR3 region has 15 residues. CDR3 coding DNA: TGTGCCAGCAGCTTGCCCAGGGGCACTTTGGAGACCCAGTACTTC. It encodes CASSLPRGTLETQYF. Supplemented by reference TRBV5-4 and TRBJ2-5, the full variable domain reads ETGVTQSPTHLIKTRGQQVTLRCSSQSGHNTVSWYQQALGQGPQFIFQYYREEENGRGNFPPRFSGLQFPNYSSELNVNALELDDSALYLCASSLPRGTLETQYFGPGTRLLVL.

The V gene is TRBV18, the J gene TRBJ2-3; 14 bases line up with TRBD2. The V segment lost 2 bases and the J segment 5 bases; nucleotides outside the gene matches: 9. The germline V gene encodes CDR1 KGHSH and CDR2 LQKENI. The CDR3 covers 18 residues. The CDR3 sequence: CASSPTRLAGGLVDTQYF. For the CDR3, the DNA is TGTGCCAGCTCACCAACTCGACTAGCGGGGGGGCTGGTAGATACGCAGTATTTT.

The genes are TRBV5-4 and TRBJ2-1, with TRBD1 matching over 9 bases. The CDR3 covers 16 residues. CDR1 is SGHNT, CDR2 YYREEE, per germline (reference sequence). V was clipped by 3 bases and J by 8 bases; unmatched bases: 12. CDR3 sequence (DNA): TGTGCCAGCAGCTCCGTTGGGACAGGGATTAGGGATGAGCAGTTCTTC. This encodes CASSSVGTGIRDEQFF.

This chain uses TRBV6-5 with TRBJ2-1; TRBD1 matches 10 bases. The germline V gene has CDR1 MNHEY and CDR2 SVGAGI. V was pared by 6 bases and J by 2 bases, with 4 bases of the junction left unmatched. The CDR3 contains 15 residues. CDR3 amino acids: CASRPGQGPYNEQFF. The CDR3 nucleotides read TGTGCCAGCAGACCGGGACAGGGGCCCTACAATGAGCAGTTCTTC.

The J gene is TRBJ2-2, the V gene TRBV12-3 or TRBV12-4; D gene unclear. V was shortened by 1 base and J by 3 bases, with 3 bases between the two germline ends. The CDR3 consists of 13 residues. The CDR3 loop is CASSLGDTGELFF. In DNA form, the CDR3 reads TGTGCCAGCAGTTTAGGAGACACCGGGGAGCTGTTTTTT.